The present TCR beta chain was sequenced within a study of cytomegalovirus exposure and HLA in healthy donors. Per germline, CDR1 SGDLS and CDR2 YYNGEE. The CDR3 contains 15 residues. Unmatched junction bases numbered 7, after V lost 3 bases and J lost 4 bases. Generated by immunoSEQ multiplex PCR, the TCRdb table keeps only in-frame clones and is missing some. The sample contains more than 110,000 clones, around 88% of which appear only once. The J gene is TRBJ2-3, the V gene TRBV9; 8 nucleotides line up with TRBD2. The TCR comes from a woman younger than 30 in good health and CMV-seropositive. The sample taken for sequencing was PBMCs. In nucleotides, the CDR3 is TGTGCCAGCAGCGGGCGCGGGGGGAACGCAGATACGCAGTATTTT. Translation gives CASSGRGGNADTQYF.